This passage covers 15 T cell receptor beta chains from one sample sequenced in a study of T cells in Graves' hyperthyroidism and ophthalmopathy. The source material, RNA transcripts, was used to amplify TCR beta CDR3 regions. First-round RT-PCR targeting the TCR CDR3 was performed with the HTBI primer set. TCRdb used MiXCR to reprocess the multiplex PCR reads, holding one entry per CDR3 protein. The table shows about 600,000 distinct CDR3 sequences, with over 12% occurring only once. The sample consisted of blood. The receptors shown here come from a woman aged 18 to 35 with Graves' ophthalmopathy.

There are a few counts of this clonotype. The chain recombines TRBV12-3 or TRBV12-4 with TRBJ1-3; D unclear. Trimming removed 4 bases from V and 4 bases from J, with 11 bases in between. CDR3 length equals 14 residues. CDR3 DNA sequence: TGTGCCAGCAGTTCAGCGCCGGCCGGAAACACCATATATTTT. It codes for CASSSAPAGNTIYF.

This clonotype appeared many times. The V and J genes are TRBV7-8 and TRBJ2-7; D is unclear. Trimming removed 1 base at V and 2 bases at J, with 12 bases between. CDR1 is SGHVS and CDR2 is FQNEAQ in the germline V gene. This CDR3 comprises 15 residues. The chain's CDR3 is CASSLGSPATYEQYF. CDR3 sequence (DNA): TGTGCCAGCAGCTTAGGATCCCCAGCAACCTACGAGCAGTACTTC.

The gene calls are TRBV27 and TRBJ1-5; 8 nucleotides line up with TRBD1. V lost 3 bases, J lost 5 bases, and 3 bases stayed unmatched. The germline CDR1 and CDR2 sequences are MNHEY and SMNVEV (reference sequence). The CDR3 has 14 amino acids. The CDR3 loop reads CASSLRTGYQPQHF. The CDR3, as DNA: TGTGCCAGCAGTTTGAGGACAGGGTATCAGCCCCAGCATTTT.

This clonotype was counted only a few times. V and J are TRBV27 and TRBJ1-2; D uncertain. Per germline, CDR1 MNHEY and CDR2 SMNVEV (reference sequence). Between the trimmed V and J ends, which lost 3 bases and 7 bases, there was a span of 12 bases. This CDR3 is 13 amino acids long. CDR3 in amino acids: CASSFRGGSGYTF. The CDR3 DNA sequence: TGTGCCAGCAGTTTCCGGGGTGGGAGTGGCTACACCTTC.

As to this clonotype: This may arise from a read error, as a much more abundant clone is one base away. J is TRBJ2-7 and V is TRBV11-2; 8 positions match TRBD2. The J call may not be correct, given that the DNA end is closer to TRBJ2-1. CDR1 and CDR2 from the germline V gene are SGHAT and FQNNGV. The length of the CDR3 is 15 residues. CDR3 loop: CASSPHSGSHYEQFF. CDR3 nucleotides: TGTGCCAGCAGCCCTCACAGCGGGAGTCACTACGAGCAGTTCTTC.

The J gene is TRBJ1-2, the V gene TRBV10-3; tentative D call: TRBD1 (6 bases). CDR1 is ENHRY and CDR2 is SYGVKD in the germline V gene. The CDR3 runs to 15 residues. With 7 bases removed from V and 0 bases from J, the gap between germline ends came to 15 bases. CDR3 in amino acids: CAIKTTGPANYGYTF. The CDR3 DNA is TGTGCCATCAAGACGACAGGCCCAGCTAACTATGGCTACACCTTC.

This clonotype was seen at least ten times. V and J are TRBV20-1 and TRBJ2-7; no definite D call. The CDR3 is 13 amino acids. The V gene lost 0 bases and the J gene lost 2 bases, with 8 bases spanning the gap. CDR1 and CDR2 (germline): DFQATT, SNEGSKA (reference sequence). CDR3 coding DNA: TGCAGTGCTAGAGATCCTCAGACCTACGAGCAGTACTTC. Protein product: CSARDPQTYEQYF.

The rearrangement links TRBV20-1 to TRBJ2-7, with D perhaps being TRBD1 or TRBD2 (6 bases each). CDR3 size: 15 residues. Germline CDR1 is DFQATT and CDR2 is SNEGSKA (reference sequence). The V end was cut by 2 bases, the J end by 4 bases, with 18 bases between. The CDR3 here is CSARISGGGLYEQYF. CDR3 nucleotides: TGCAGTGCTAGAATCTCGGGTGGGGGGCTTTACGAGCAGTACTTC.

The sample holds many counts of this clonotype. V gene TRBV6-1 combines with J gene TRBJ2-3, with D possibly matching TRBD2 (6 bases). Germline V gene lookup returns CDR1 MNHNS and CDR2 SASEGT. The CDR3 has 15 residues. The V end lost 5 bases, the J end lost 0 bases, and 12 bases lay between the germline ends. The CDR3 here is CASSYVAGSTDTQYF. The CDR3 DNA reads as TGTGCCAGCAGTTATGTGGCGGGGAGCACAGATACGCAGTATTTT.

This clonotype was picked up many times. The rearrangement joins TRBV20-1 to TRBJ2-7; 11 nucleotides align to TRBD1. Germline V gene lookup returns CDR1 DFQATT and CDR2 SNEGSKA (reference sequence). V shed 1 base and J 0 bases; nucleotides not matched to a gene: 2. The CDR3 length is 15 residues. The CDR3 reads CSARAGTGGSYEQYF. CDR3 DNA sequence: TGCAGTGCTAGAGCAGGGACAGGGGGCTCCTACGAGCAGTACTTC.

This clonotype was detected only a few times. The V gene is TRBV10-3, the J gene TRBJ1-2; 8 bases agree with TRBD1. In germline, CDR1 is ENHRY, CDR2 SYGVKD. The CDR3 contains 16 residues. Unmatched junction bases numbered 6, after V lost 3 bases and J lost 0 bases. The CDR3 here is CAISETGGQANYGYTF. CDR3 bases: TGTGCCATCAGTGAAACAGGGGGGCAAGCTAACTATGGCTACACCTTC.

The table lists this clonotype with a few counts. The J gene is TRBJ2-6, the V gene TRBV7-8; D not certain. The CDR3 extends over 15 amino acids. Trimming removed 5 bases from V and 0 bases from J, with 8 bases in between. Germline V gene data show CDR1 as SGHVS and CDR2 as FQNEAQ. CDR3 nucleotide sequence: TGTGCCAGCAGCCGATACGGCTCTGGGGCCAACGTCCTGACTTTC. This gives the protein CASSRYGSGANVLTF. The full variable domain, in which reference TRBV7-8 and TRBJ2-6 provide the parts outside the CDR3, is GAGVSQSPRYKVAKRGQDVALRCDPISGHVSLFWYQQALGQGPEFLTYFQNEAQLDKSGLPSDRFFAERPEGSVSTLKIQRTQQEDSAVYLCASSRYGSGANVLTFGAGSRLTVL.

This clonotype was counted ten times or more. CDR3 sequence (DNA): TGTGCCAGCAGTGACACAGGGGGCAACTACGAGCAGTACTTC. This translates into CASSDTGGNYEQYF. The rearrangement uses TRBV6-1 and TRBJ2-7, with 9 nucleotides matching TRBD1. Trimming took 3 bases from V and 3 from J; bases not matched to a gene: 3. The CDR3 is 14 residues long. The germline CDR1 and CDR2 sequences are MNHNS and SASEGT.

Comments on this clonotype: A read error may account for a junction end that differs from germline. In DNA form, the CDR3 reads TGTGCCAGTACCTCTGGGGGGAAAAGCATTCAGTACTTC. Amino acid sequence: CASTSGGKSIQYF. The gene calls are TRBV19 and TRBJ2-4; weak D call: TRBD2 (6 bases). This CDR3 has 13 amino acids. Germline V gene sequence: CDR1 LNHDA, CDR2 SQIVND (reference sequence).

The chain couples TRBV29-1 to TRBJ1-1; 9 positions match TRBD1. The CDR3 covers 14 residues. Germline V lookup: CDR1 SQVTM, CDR2 ANQGSEA. Unmatched junction bases numbered 1, after V lost 0 bases and J lost 2 bases. DNA of the CDR3: TGCAGCGTTGAAGAGACAGGGGGAAACACTGAAGCTTTCTTT. Its translation is CSVEETGGNTEAFF.